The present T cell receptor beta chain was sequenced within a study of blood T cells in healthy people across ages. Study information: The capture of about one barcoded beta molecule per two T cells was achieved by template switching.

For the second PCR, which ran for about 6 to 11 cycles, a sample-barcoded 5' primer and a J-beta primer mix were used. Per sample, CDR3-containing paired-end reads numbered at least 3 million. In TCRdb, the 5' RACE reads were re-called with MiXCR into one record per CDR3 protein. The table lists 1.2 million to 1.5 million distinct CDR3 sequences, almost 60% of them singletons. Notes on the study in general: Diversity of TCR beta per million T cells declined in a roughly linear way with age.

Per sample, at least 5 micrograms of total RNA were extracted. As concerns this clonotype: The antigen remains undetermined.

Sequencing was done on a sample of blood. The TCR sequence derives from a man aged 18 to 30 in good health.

CDR3 residues: CASSSGQKEETQYF. DNA for the CDR3: TGTGCCAGCAGTTCTGGACAGAAAGAAGAGACCCAGTACTTC. The chain couples TRBV27 to TRBJ2-7; the D gene is possibly TRBD1 (6 bases). The J call may be incorrect, as the DNA end agrees better with TRBJ2-5. The CDR3 is made up of 14 amino acids. CDR1 and CDR2 (germline): MNHEY, SMNVEV (reference sequence).